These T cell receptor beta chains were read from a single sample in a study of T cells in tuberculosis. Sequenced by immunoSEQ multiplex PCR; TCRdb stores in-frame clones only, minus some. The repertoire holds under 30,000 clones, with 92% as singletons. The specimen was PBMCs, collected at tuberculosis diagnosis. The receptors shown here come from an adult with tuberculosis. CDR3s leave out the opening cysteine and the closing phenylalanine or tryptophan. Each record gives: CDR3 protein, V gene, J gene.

CDR3aa: ASSLQEREAYNEQF; v_gene: TRBV13; j_gene: TRBJ2-1
CDR3aa: SANREGAF; v_gene: TRBV20-1; j_gene: TRBJ1-1
CDR3aa: ASSYRRRDEKLF; v_gene: TRBV28; j_gene: TRBJ1-4
CDR3aa: ASSRRTVTFNEQF; v_gene: TRBV5-6; j_gene: TRBJ2-1
CDR3aa: ASSFVDSSYEQY; v_gene: TRBV11-2; j_gene: TRBJ2-7
CDR3aa: ASSPAGQGTYNEQF; v_gene: TRBV11-2; j_gene: TRBJ2-1
CDR3aa: AGQYTSVNTEAF; v_gene: TRBV2; j_gene: TRBJ1-1
CDR3aa: ASSSRQGANQPQH; v_gene: TRBV19; j_gene: TRBJ1-5
CDR3aa: ASSGGPDRGGADTQY; v_gene: TRBV19; j_gene: TRBJ2-3
CDR3aa: ASSIRRMNYGYT; v_gene: TRBV19; j_gene: TRBJ1-2
CDR3aa: ASSQDPEGLGTEAF; v_gene: TRBV4-3; j_gene: TRBJ1-1
CDR3aa: ASSLGAYTEAF; v_gene: TRBV13; j_gene: TRBJ1-1
CDR3aa: ASSDFSTSNQPQH; v_gene: TRBV6-1; j_gene: TRBJ1-5
CDR3aa: ASSITSGGGNEQF; v_gene: TRBV19; j_gene: TRBJ2-1
CDR3aa: ASSARQGASYGYT; v_gene: TRBV4-1; j_gene: TRBJ1-2
CDR3aa: ASTGRNEQY; v_gene: TRBV28; j_gene: TRBJ2-7
CDR3aa: ASSRPGQGERGYT; v_gene: TRBV28; j_gene: TRBJ1-2
CDR3aa: ASRGGGILYNEQF; v_gene: TRBV27; j_gene: TRBJ2-1
CDR3aa: ASSQVLLLASNQPQH; v_gene: TRBV4-2; j_gene: TRBJ1-5
CDR3aa: ASSPGTGGTDTQY; v_gene: TRBV2; j_gene: TRBJ2-3
CDR3aa: ASSLTAGSNYNEQF; v_gene: TRBV5-6; j_gene: TRBJ2-1
CDR3aa: ASSSGVKNTGELF; v_gene: TRBV7-3; j_gene: TRBJ2-2
CDR3aa: ASSLGDRSGANVLT; v_gene: TRBV7-8; j_gene: TRBJ2-6
CDR3aa: ASSQETVVNEKLF; v_gene: TRBV4-2; j_gene: TRBJ1-4
CDR3aa: ASSPLGRQPQH; v_gene: TRBV18; j_gene: TRBJ1-5
CDR3aa: ASSISRGAGTEAF; v_gene: TRBV19; j_gene: TRBJ1-1
CDR3aa: ASSEMGGINEKLF; v_gene: TRBV2; j_gene: TRBJ1-4
CDR3aa: ASAGTDTQY; v_gene: TRBV28; j_gene: TRBJ2-3
CDR3aa: SVRGLGLYEQY; v_gene: TRBV29-1; j_gene: TRBJ2-7
CDR3aa: ASSTWTSVYNEQF; v_gene: TRBV5-4; j_gene: TRBJ2-1
CDR3aa: ASSLVGGQGDTQY; v_gene: TRBV11-2; j_gene: TRBJ2-3
CDR3aa: ASETGNDQPQH; v_gene: TRBV6-6; j_gene: TRBJ1-5
CDR3aa: ASSRNRGEAF; v_gene: TRBV14; j_gene: TRBJ1-1
CDR3aa: ASSLTLGQPTAF; v_gene: TRBV5-4; j_gene: TRBJ1-1
CDR3aa: ASSSITLTATNTGELF; v_gene: TRBV5-6; j_gene: TRBJ2-2
CDR3aa: ASSSRGQVISETQY; v_gene: TRBV28; j_gene: TRBJ2-5
CDR3aa: ASSGRQRSTDTQY; v_gene: TRBV9; j_gene: TRBJ2-3
CDR3aa: ASSPSYEQY; v_gene: TRBV2; j_gene: TRBJ2-7
CDR3aa: ASSLAGTGGKETQY; v_gene: TRBV5-1; j_gene: TRBJ2-5
CDR3aa: ASRELAGASTDTQY; v_gene: TRBV28; j_gene: TRBJ2-3
CDR3aa: ASSQDAAQGWQGAF; v_gene: TRBV4-1; j_gene: TRBJ1-1
CDR3aa: ASDKQGGNQPQH; v_gene: TRBV19; j_gene: TRBJ1-5
CDR3aa: ASMLTLWAPGMNTEAF; v_gene: TRBV27; j_gene: TRBJ1-1
CDR3aa: ASSLTLTYEQY; v_gene: TRBV5-1; j_gene: TRBJ2-7
CDR3aa: ASSFRTGGWPQH; v_gene: TRBV5-1; j_gene: TRBJ1-5
CDR3aa: ASSQVSGASTDTQY; v_gene: TRBV4-2; j_gene: TRBJ2-3
CDR3aa: AGGGGQPQH; v_gene: TRBV6-1; j_gene: TRBJ1-5
CDR3aa: ASSVDGGYNEQF; v_gene: TRBV6-1; j_gene: TRBJ2-1
CDR3aa: ASSPGTVSNNEQF; v_gene: TRBV5-1; j_gene: TRBJ2-1
CDR3aa: ASSLTGVGNTEAF; v_gene: TRBV4-3; j_gene: TRBJ1-1
CDR3aa: ASSAGTSDFGNEQF; v_gene: TRBV2; j_gene: TRBJ2-1
CDR3aa: ASSPGTGYSLF; v_gene: TRBV28; j_gene: TRBJ1-4
CDR3aa: ASSPGTGELSGANVLT; v_gene: TRBV25-1; j_gene: TRBJ2-6
CDR3aa: ASSPQRSGGMNTEAF; v_gene: TRBV27; j_gene: TRBJ1-1
CDR3aa: ASSQGGLRAGEQY; v_gene: TRBV4-2; j_gene: TRBJ2-7
CDR3aa: ASSLGADTQY; v_gene: TRBV19; j_gene: TRBJ2-3
CDR3aa: ASSASGTENSYEQY; v_gene: TRBV6-6; j_gene: TRBJ2-7
CDR3aa: ASILARGAGEQF; v_gene: TRBV27; j_gene: TRBJ2-1
CDR3aa: ASSSIQGAHEQY; v_gene: TRBV5-1; j_gene: TRBJ2-7